Listed below are T cell receptor beta chains from one sample, sequenced in a study of shared clonotypes between healthy human individuals. This table comes from immunoSEQ multiplex PCR, and its TCRdb copy is limited to in-frame clones, with some not included. The data show 490,000 or so clones, 79% seen once. The sequenced material came from PBMCs. The source is a woman aged 40 to 55 in good health. Some clones in this sample may be carry-over from other donors' samples. Both conserved end residues are trimmed from each CDR3. A D gene is named only where the DNA matches it firmly.

v_gene,d_gene,j_gene,CDR3aa
TRBV7-2,NA,TRBJ2-2,ASSPRGGGGYVGELF
TRBV6-5,NA,TRBJ2-5,ASSPGTAAETQY
TRBV5-1,TRBD1,TRBJ2-2,ASSRTGGANTGELF
TRBV11-3,NA,TRBJ1-1,ASSLEGAGQRNTEAF
TRBV5-1,NA,TRBJ1-3,ASSLAKQDRGNTIY
TRBV7-8,NA,TRBJ1-1,ASTRLPPGTNTEAF
TRBV5-1,NA,TRBJ2-7,ASSRDNNPGAEQY
TRBV7-9,NA,TRBJ1-1,ASSLGFATEAF
TRBV4-2,TRBD2,TRBJ2-7,ASSQDFRLAGVEQY
TRBV28,TRBD2,TRBJ2-5,ASSQPRGGQETQY
TRBV28,NA,TRBJ1-3,ASSVSGNTIY
TRBV5-1,TRBD1,TRBJ2-2,ASTSTGGAGELF
TRBV5-1,TRBD1,TRBJ1-5,ASSFDREEQPQH
TRBV2,TRBD2,TRBJ2-1,ASSGGTSGEQF
TRBV27,NA,TRBJ2-2,ASSSQFPLSGELF
TRBV6-5,NA,TRBJ2-7,ASRPTDSYEQY
TRBV5-6,TRBD1,TRBJ2-2,ASSLWTGVNTGELF
TRBV7-3,NA,TRBJ2-1,ASSSIDSLNEQF
TRBV21-1,NA,TRBJ2-5,ASSHLVEQQETQY
TRBV6-1,TRBD1,TRBJ1-5,ASSGQGVIGNQPQH
TRBV10-2,TRBD1,TRBJ1-4,ASRGQGGEKLF
TRBV27,NA,TRBJ1-2,ASSPRQGYYGYT
TRBV28,TRBD2,TRBJ2-4,ASSLPTSNIQY
TRBV27,NA,TRBJ1-1,ASSFRRGNTEAF
TRBV5-1,TRBD1,TRBJ1-2,ASSRDSYGYT
TRBV7-3,NA,TRBJ1-1,ASSIAGTANTEAF
TRBV19,TRBD1,TRBJ2-2,ASSILGGANTGELF
TRBV5-1,TRBD1,TRBJ2-5,ASSMGQGAYVETQY
TRBV28,NA,TRBJ2-1,ASSLIGGGYNEQF
TRBV5-1,NA,TRBJ1-1,ASSFEGTHTEAF
TRBV28,TRBD1,TRBJ1-3,ASSTPGTGFGNTIY
TRBV10-3,TRBD1,TRBJ1-1,ASRQGSAEAF
TRBV6-5,TRBD2,TRBJ2-7,ASSYSREATREQY
TRBV11-2,NA,TRBJ1-5,ASSLVIEADPYYNQPQH
TRBV5-1,NA,TRBJ2-7,ASRGTALDYEQY
TRBV5-6,NA,TRBJ2-5,ASSLWGGETQY
TRBV27,NA,TRBJ1-2,ASRDSRLYGYT
TRBV2,NA,TRBJ1-1,ASSSQGFNTEAF
TRBV5-1,TRBD2,TRBJ2-5,ASSLSTSGSGGGETQY
TRBV27,TRBD1,TRBJ1-5,ASSLGGQGAGQPQH
TRBV7-3,NA,TRBJ2-1,ASSPLDAGQF
TRBV7-8,TRBD1,TRBJ1-1,ASSISGQPKAF
TRBV7-8,NA,TRBJ2-3,ASSFAGDTQY
TRBV11-2,NA,TRBJ2-7,ASSLGLAQYEQY
TRBV2,NA,TRBJ2-3,ASSEWADTQY
TRBV29-1,NA,TRBJ2-3,SPTISDTQY
TRBV28,NA,TRBJ2-1,ASRVNWEQF
TRBV2,TRBD1,TRBJ1-1,ASSTDREHTEAF
TRBV7-6,NA,TRBJ2-6,ASSLADFSGANVLT
TRBV7-2,TRBD2,TRBJ2-7,ASTPGGGISYEQY
TRBV6-1,NA,TRBJ2-1,ASSELQDYNEQF
TRBV7-9,TRBD2,TRBJ2-1,ASSPPGTSGNNEQF
TRBV5-1,TRBD1,TRBJ2-7,ASSPRTGAYEQY
TRBV21-1,NA,TRBJ2-7,ASSKVCP
TRBV29-1,TRBD1,TRBJ2-1,SVATGEWNEQF